These 31 T cell receptor beta chains were sequenced from one sample in a study of graft-versus-host responses after intestinal transplantation. The data were produced by immunoSEQ multiplex PCR, yet TCRdb's version contains in-frame clones alone and is incomplete. Of some 77,000 clones listed, 92% are singletons. This specimen consisted of PBMCs, obtained 98 days after intestinal transplantation. These receptors originate from a human patient who received an intestinal transplant, so some T cells may come from the graft donor.

In this sample, this clone turned up once. The chain is built from TRBV27 and TRBJ2-7; D gene ambiguous. The V and J ends lost 5 bases and 7 bases respectively, with 15 bases between them. This CDR3 has 13 amino acids. CDR1 MNHEY and CDR2 SMNVEV come from the germline V gene (reference sequence). As DNA, the CDR3 is TGTGCCAGCAGTCCCACTCTGGCTGAAGAGCAGTACTTC. It specifies CASSPTLAEEQYF.

This rearrangement joins TRBV5-4 to TRBJ2-7, with D unclear. Germline V gives CDR1 SGHNT, CDR2 YYREEE (reference sequence). Trimming removed 2 bases from V and 1 base from J, with 7 bases in between. This CDR3 comprises 13 residues. CDR3 sequence (DNA): TGTGCCAGCAGCTTTGACGGATCCTACGAGCAGTACTTC. Translating gives CASSFDGSYEQYF.

The rearrangement joins TRBV7-3 to TRBJ2-1; D remains unclear. This CDR3 comprises 13 residues. V lost 1 base and J lost 5, with 6 bases in between. The germline V gene has CDR1 SGHTA and CDR2 FQGTGA. CDR3 coding DNA: TGTGCCAGCAGCTTAAGTCTGAACAATGAGCAGTTCTTC. It encodes CASSLSLNNEQFF.

The V gene is TRBV27, the J gene TRBJ1-5, with D possibly matching TRBD1 (5 bases). CDR1 is MNHEY, CDR2 SMNVEV, per germline (reference sequence). The CDR3 runs 15 residues. The V and J ends lost 2 bases and 9 bases respectively, with 17 bases between them. The CDR3 sequence is CASSLDKKGRGPQHF. The CDR3 DNA sequence: TGTGCCAGCAGTTTAGACAAAAAGGGACGAGGGCCCCAGCATTTT.

To note about this clone: Other DNA sequences in this sample translate to the same CDR3. J is TRBJ2-5 and V is TRBV5-1; D unclear. Per the germline V gene, CDR1 is SGHRS and CDR2 is YFSETQ. The V end was cut by 0 bases, the J end by 1 base, with 7 bases between. This CDR3 is built from 14 residues. The CDR3 bases are TGCGCCAGCAGCTTGGGCGGACCCCAAGAGACCCAGTACTTC. Its translation: CASSLGGPQETQYF.

The rearrangement joins TRBV7-2 to TRBJ1-5; 8 bases are shared with TRBD1. The CDR3 consists of 16 residues. Germline loops: CDR1 SGHTA, CDR2 FQGNSA. Trimming took 8 bases from V and 1 from J; bases not matched to a gene: 10. CDR3 in amino acids: CASDSQGALSNQPQHF. In DNA, the CDR3 is TGTGCCAGCGACTCTCAGGGGGCCTTGAGCAATCAGCCCCAGCATTTT.

This clone was recorded a few times. The rearrangement joins TRBV4-1 to TRBJ2-1, with a tentative D call TRBD2 (6 bases). V lost 0 bases and J 7 bases, leaving 25 bases between the germline ends. Germline values: CDR1 MGHRA, CDR2 YSYEKL. This CDR3 is built from 19 residues. This chain's CDR3 is CASSQDRGSVAIKWNEQFF. The CDR3 DNA follows: TGCGCCAGCAGCCAAGATCGGGGGAGTGTTGCTATAAAATGGAATGAGCAGTTCTTC.

This clone was found once. The V call is TRBV20-1, the J call TRBJ1-1; no reliable D call. The V gene's germline CDR1 is DFQATT and CDR2 SNEGSKA (reference sequence). The CDR3 is 11 amino acids. Between the trimmed V and J ends, which lost 3 bases and 8 bases, there was a span of 10 bases. This chain's CDR3 is CSASGRHEAFF. In nucleotides, the CDR3 is TGCAGTGCTAGCGGCAGACACGAAGCTTTCTTT.

The genes are TRBV21-1 and TRBJ2-4; the table's D call, TRBD2, was not checked against the DNA. TRBV21-1 constitutes a pseudogene. This CDR3 is 17 amino acids long. CDR3 nucleotides: TGTGCCAGCAGCAAAAACAGGGGCGGGAGGGCCAAAAACATTCAGTACTTC. Translating it yields CASSKNRGGRAKNIQYF.

The V gene is TRBV5-6, the J gene TRBJ1-2, with D tentatively TRBD1 (6 bases). From germline, CDR1 is SGHDT and CDR2 YYEEEE. The CDR3 has 13 amino acids. The ends were cut back, 2 bases at V and 8 bases at J, with 13 bases in the middle. The CDR3 DNA follows: TGTGCCAGCAGCTTATCACAGGGAGGAGGCTACACCTTC. Its translation is CASSLSQGGGYTF. The full variable domain, rest sourced from reference TRBV5-6 and TRBJ1-2, is DAGVTQSPTHLIKTRGQQVTLRCSPKSGHDTVSWYQQALGQGPQFIFQYYEEEERQRGNFPDRFSGHQFPNYSSELNVNALLLGDSALYLCASSLSQGGGYTFGSGTRLTVV.

V usage is TRBV27 and J usage is TRBJ2-5, with D unclear. This CDR3 contains 12 residues. Germline lookup yields CDR1 MNHEY and CDR2 SMNVEV (reference sequence). The V gene lost 5 bases and the J gene lost 2 bases, with 6 bases spanning the gap. CDR3 amino acids: CASSGNQETQYF. Here the CDR3 DNA reads TGTGCCAGCAGTGGGAATCAAGAGACCCAGTACTTC.

V usage is TRBV10-1 and J usage is TRBJ2-2, with 8 bases identical to TRBD2. CDR1 is WNHNN, CDR2 SYGVQD, per germline (reference sequence). V lost 2 bases, J lost 4 bases, and 6 bases stayed unmatched. CDR3 length: 16 residues. CDR3 protein: CASSETGGPGTGELFF. DNA of the CDR3: TGCGCCAGCAGTGAGACGGGAGGGCCAGGCACCGGGGAGCTGTTTTTT.

The genes are TRBV29-1 and TRBJ2-7; D is tentatively TRBD1 or TRBD2 (5 bases each). CDR1 is SQVTM, CDR2 ANQGSEA, per germline. Trimming removed 1 base from V and 5 bases from J, with 12 bases in between. The CDR3 runs 13 residues. In nucleotides, the CDR3 is TGCAGCGTTGAAGTGAGGGGCCCCCACGAGCAGTACTTC. It translates to CSVEVRGPHEQYF.

V gene TRBV27 combines with J gene TRBJ2-1; weak D call: TRBD1 (6 bases). The CDR3 covers 14 residues. Trimming took off 7 bases at V and 8 bases at J, with 18 bases between the two ends. The germline V gene encodes CDR1 MNHEY and CDR2 SMNVEV (reference sequence). CDR3 coding DNA: TGTGCCAGCACCCGAGGGGGTGCGGTCGATGAGCAGTTCTTC. This translates into CASTRGGAVDEQFF.

The chain uses TRBV27 and TRBJ2-7; a weak D match, TRBD1 (5 bases). V gave up 5 bases and J gave up 4 bases, with 18 bases separating them. CDR3 length: 15 amino acids. The germline V gene encodes CDR1 MNHEY and CDR2 SMNVEV (reference sequence). CDR3 loop: CASSPFQGGRYEQYF. CDR3 coding DNA: TGTGCCAGCAGTCCCTTCCAGGGTGGGCGTTACGAGCAGTACTTC.

This sequence joins TRBV6-6 and TRBJ2-5; maybe TRBD2 (6 bases). The germline gives CDR1 MNHNY, CDR2 SVGAGI (reference sequence). The CDR3 spans 15 residues. With 8 bases removed from V and 4 bases from J, the gap between germline ends came to 20 bases. The CDR3 region is CASRRLTGVGETQYF. The DNA of the CDR3 is TGTGCCAGCCGGCGACTGACGGGGGTGGGAGAGACCCAGTACTTC.

The rearrangement joins TRBV5-6 to TRBJ2-3; D is possibly TRBD2 (6 bases). The CDR3 runs 13 residues. V was clipped by 4 bases and J by 3 bases, with 9 bases between them. Per the germline V gene, CDR1 is SGHDT and CDR2 is YYEEEE. The CDR3 DNA is TGTGCCAGCAGCCTCCGGGGGACAGATACGCAGTATTTT. Its protein is CASSLRGTDTQYF. The full variable domain, completed using reference TRBV5-6 and TRBJ2-3, is DAGVTQSPTHLIKTRGQQVTLRCSPKSGHDTVSWYQQALGQGPQFIFQYYEEEERQRGNFPDRFSGHQFPNYSSELNVNALLLGDSALYLCASSLRGTDTQYFGPGTRLTVL.

The rearrangement joins TRBV7-2 to TRBJ2-7; possibly TRBD1 or TRBD2 for D (5 bases each). Deletions cut 3 bases from V and 4 bases from J, with 13 bases between. CDR3 size: 14 residues. Germline CDR1 reads SGHTA; CDR2 reads FQGNSA. This CDR3 is CASSFGGTSYEQYF. CDR3 in DNA: TGTGCCAGCAGCTTTGGGGGAACCTCTTACGAGCAGTACTTC. The complete variable domain, with remaining parts taken from reference TRBV7-2 and TRBJ2-7, reads GAGVSQSPSNKVTEKGKDVELRCDPISGHTALYWYRQSLGQGLEFLIYFQGNSAPDKSGLPSDRFSAERTGGSVSTLTIQRTQQEDSAVYLCASSFGGTSYEQYFGPGTRLTVT.

The genes are TRBV2 and TRBJ1-5; a possible D gene is TRBD1 (6 bases). The CDR3 covers 15 residues. The germline gives CDR1 SNHLY, CDR2 FYNNEI. The ends were cut back, 5 bases at V and 5 bases at J, with 16 bases in the middle. The CDR3 reads CASSWISGDYQPQHF. CDR3 nucleotides: TGTGCCAGCAGTTGGATCTCAGGGGATTATCAGCCCCAGCATTTT.

A few counts support this clone. The V call is TRBV9, the J call TRBJ2-2; no clear D gene. The germline V gene encodes CDR1 SGDLS and CDR2 YYNGEE. The V gene lost 0 bases and the J gene lost 7 bases, with 4 bases spanning the gap. The CDR3 runs 12 residues. CDR3 nucleotides: TGTGCCAGCAGCGTAGGGGGCGGGGAGCTGTTTTTT. The encoded protein is CASSVGGGELFF.

The chain carries TRBV7-2 and TRBJ2-7; 9 nucleotides line up with TRBD2. Germline V gene data show CDR1 as SGHTA and CDR2 as FQGNSA. The CDR3 spans 14 residues. Trimming removed 5 bases from V and 2 bases from J; junction bases left unmatched: 4. CDR3 in DNA: TGTGCCAGCAGCCCGGGACTAGCCCCCTACGAGCAGTACTTC. The encoded protein is CASSPGLAPYEQYF.

The chain joins TRBV7-3 to TRBJ2-3; 10 bases map to TRBD2. Trimming cost V 1 base and J 4 bases; bases outside gene matches: 5. CDR3 size: 16 residues. Germline V CDR1 and CDR2: SGHTA, FQGTGA. In DNA, the CDR3 is TGTGCCAGCAGCTTAAAAGCGGGAGGGCTGGCAGATACGCAGTATTTT. Translating gives CASSLKAGGLADTQYF.

The chain couples TRBV7-3 to TRBJ2-7, with 7 bases identical to TRBD1. Germline values: CDR1 SGHTA, CDR2 FQGTGA. The CDR3 is made up of 13 amino acids. The ends lost 4 bases at V and 6 bases at J; junction bases unmatched: 6. The CDR3 loop reads CASSSTGVGEQYF. CDR3 DNA: TGTGCCAGCAGCTCCACAGGGGTGGGCGAGCAGTACTTC.

The J gene is TRBJ2-1, the V gene TRBV28; 12 bases match TRBD2. J lost 4 bases, V lost 3 bases, and 7 bases had no gene match. CDR3 length equals 17 residues. Germline loops: CDR1 MDHEN, CDR2 SYDVKM. CDR3 in amino acids: CASSFSSGTSGYNEQFF. The CDR3 DNA reads as TGTGCCAGCAGTTTTTCCAGCGGGACTAGCGGGTACAATGAGCAGTTCTTC. Combining the CDR3 with reference TRBV28 and TRBJ2-1 gives the whole variable domain DVKVTQSSRYLVKRTGEKVFLECVQDMDHENMFWYRQDPGLGLRLIYFSYDVKMKEKGDIPEGYSVSREKKERFSLILESASTNQTSMYLCASSFSSGTSGYNEQFFGPGTRLTVL.

This chain links TRBV11-2 with TRBJ2-3, with D perhaps TRBD1 or TRBD2 (5 bases each). The CDR3 length is 16 residues. V lost 7 bases and J 2 bases, leaving 19 bases between the germline ends. The germline gives CDR1 SGHAT, CDR2 FQNNGV. In DNA form, the CDR3 reads TGTGCCAGCACCCATATATGGGACGATCTCACAGATACGCAGTATTTT. Its translation: CASTHIWDDLTDTQYF.

A few counts support this clone. The chain links TRBV7-2 to TRBJ1-3; 9 bases align to TRBD1. Germline CDR1 SGHTA, CDR2 FQGNSA. V was pared by 0 bases and J by 2 bases, with 11 bases of the junction left unmatched. The CDR3 covers 19 residues. CDR3 nucleotide sequence: TGTGCCAGCAGCTTAGCTGGGACAGGGACAGGCCTTACTGGAAACACCATATATTTT. Its translation is CASSLAGTGTGLTGNTIYF. The whole variable domain, remainder taken from reference TRBV7-2 and TRBJ1-3, is GAGVSQSPSNKVTEKGKDVELRCDPISGHTALYWYRQSLGQGLEFLIYFQGNSAPDKSGLPSDRFSAERTGGSVSTLTIQRTQQEDSAVYLCASSLAGTGTGLTGNTIYFGEGSWLTVV.

The chain uses TRBV5-4 and TRBJ2-5; TRBD2 might be the D (5 bases). V was trimmed by 6 bases and J by 4 bases, leaving 10 bases between them. This CDR3 contains 12 residues. Germline V gene sequence: CDR1 SGHNT, CDR2 YYREEE (reference sequence). The CDR3 DNA follows: TGTGCCAGCACCCTAGAGGGAGAGACCCAGTACTTC. Amino acids: CASTLEGETQYF.

This rearrangement joins TRBV18 to TRBJ2-1; maybe TRBD2 (6 bases). Trimming removed 3 bases from V and 5 bases from J, with 14 bases in between. The CDR3 length is 15 residues. Germline V CDR1 and CDR2: KGHSH, LQKENI. CDR3 region: CASSPYGGFHNEQFF. The CDR3 nucleotides read TGTGCCAGCTCACCCTACGGGGGTTTCCACAATGAGCAGTTCTTC. Full variable domain (rest looked up from reference TRBV18 and TRBJ2-1): NAGVMQNPRHLVRRRGQEARLRCSPMKGHSHVYWYRQLPEEGLKFMVYLQKENIIDESGMPKERFSAEFPKEGPSILRIQQVVRGDSAAYFCASSPYGGFHNEQFFGPGTRLTVL.

This chain joins TRBV6-5 and TRBJ2-7; D tentatively reads TRBD1 or TRBD2 (7 bases each). Trimming removed 5 bases at V and 4 bases at J, with 15 bases between. Germline CDR1 reads MNHEY; CDR2 reads SVGAGI. The CDR3 length is 14 residues. CDR3: CASSETGRAYEQYF. CDR3 DNA sequence: TGTGCCAGCAGTGAGACAGGGAGGGCTTACGAGCAGTACTTC.

This chain connects TRBV27 to TRBJ1-2; 7 bases align to TRBD1. Germline CDR1 is MNHEY and CDR2 is SMNVEV (reference sequence). Trimming at V came to 3 bases and at J to 4 bases, leaving 5 bases not matched to a gene. This CDR3 is built from 14 residues. CDR3 protein: CASSFEGAGYGYTF. CDR3 bases: TGTGCCAGCAGTTTCGAGGGGGCGGGCTATGGCTACACCTTC.

V is TRBV5-6 and J is TRBJ1-5; 7 nucleotides line up with TRBD1. CDR3 size: 14 residues. Germline V gives CDR1 SGHDT, CDR2 YYEEEE. Trimming removed 4 bases from V and 4 bases from J; junction bases left unmatched: 5. The CDR3: CASSTGTENQPQHF. The CDR3 region has the DNA TGTGCCAGCAGCACCGGGACAGAGAATCAGCCCCAGCATTTT.